This T cell receptor (beta chain) is drawn from a study of blood T cell repertoires in COVID-19. Study in general: Italy, Spain and the United States were the sources of the convalescent and acute COVID-19 samples. T cells, B-cell-depleted T cells, or PBMCs supplied cDNA or gDNA.

Per the study methods: Amplified reference gene primers provided the basis for estimating nucleated cell counts. Data came from immunoSEQ multiplex PCR; TCRdb stores just in-frame clones and leaves some out. V and J calls plus clone size are reproduced from that table; the DNA served to infer D and trimming. This table has 140,000 to 150,000 clones, over 80% appearing once. V shed 5 bases and J 7 bases; nucleotides not matched to a gene: 11. Per germline, CDR1 SGHNT and CDR2 YENEEA. The CDR3 covers 15 residues. The chain couples TRBV11-3 to TRBJ2-4, with 7 bases aligning to TRBD1. This sequence originates from a man aged 50 to 60 who had recovered from COVID-19. Sequenced: peripheral blood. CDR3 DNA sequence: TGTGCCAGCAGCCTGACATCGACAGGGTTGAACATTCAGTACTTC. It translates to CASSLTSTGLNIQYF.